This entry describes one T cell receptor (beta chain). The junction shows a germline mismatch at one end, possibly a read error. Source study methods: Reference gene primer amplification gave nucleated cell count estimates. Using immunoSEQ multiplex PCR, the repertoire was profiled, and TCRdb retains in-frame clones only, with some absent. The DNA gave D and trimming, while V, J and clone size come from that table. There are 20,000 to 30,000 clones in the sample; approximately 64% occur only once, and 7.3% lies in the top ten. The CDR3 totals 15 residues. From germline, CDR1 is SGHTA and CDR2 FQGTGA. This specimen belongs to a study of blood T cell repertoires in COVID-19. Study summary: Material from acute and convalescent COVID-19 was sourced from the United States, Italy and Spain. T cells, B-cell-depleted T cells, or PBMCs supplied cDNA or gDNA.

V is TRBV7-3 and J is TRBJ2-4; 8 nucleotides align to TRBD1. This clonotype was obtained from a man aged 60-69 years with active or convalescent COVID-19. Sequenced sample: peripheral blood. The CDR3 sequence: CGSVFQGAGKNIQYF. DNA for the CDR3: TGTGGCAGCGTCTTCCAGGGGGCTGGCAAAAACATTCAGTACTTC.